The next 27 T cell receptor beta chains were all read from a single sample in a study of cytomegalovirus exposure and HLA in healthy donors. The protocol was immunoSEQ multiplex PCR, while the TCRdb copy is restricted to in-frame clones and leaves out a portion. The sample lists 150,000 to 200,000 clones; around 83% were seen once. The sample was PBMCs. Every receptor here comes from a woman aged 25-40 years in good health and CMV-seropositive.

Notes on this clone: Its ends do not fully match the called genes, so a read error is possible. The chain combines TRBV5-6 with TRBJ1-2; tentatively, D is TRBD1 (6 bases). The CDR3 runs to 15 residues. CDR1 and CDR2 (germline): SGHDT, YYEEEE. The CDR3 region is CASTLTGRGKDGYTF. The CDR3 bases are TGTGCCAGCACCTTGACCGGCAGGGGCAAGGATGGCTACACCTTC.

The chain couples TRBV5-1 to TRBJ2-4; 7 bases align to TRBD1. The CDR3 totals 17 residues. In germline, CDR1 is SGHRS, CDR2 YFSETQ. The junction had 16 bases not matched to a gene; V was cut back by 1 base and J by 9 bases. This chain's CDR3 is CASSLLRSAGGEGIQYF. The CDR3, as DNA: TGCGCCAGCAGCTTGTTGCGGTCGGCAGGGGGTGAGGGCATTCAGTACTTC.

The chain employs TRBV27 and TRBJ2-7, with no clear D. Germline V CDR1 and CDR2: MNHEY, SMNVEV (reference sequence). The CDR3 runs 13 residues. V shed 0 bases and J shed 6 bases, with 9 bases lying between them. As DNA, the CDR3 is TGTGCCAGCAGTTTATCACCTCTAGGCGAGCAGTACTTC. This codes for CASSLSPLGEQYF.

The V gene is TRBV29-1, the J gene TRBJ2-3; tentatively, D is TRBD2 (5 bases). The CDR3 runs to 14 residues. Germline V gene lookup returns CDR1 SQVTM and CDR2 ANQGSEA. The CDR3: CTGSGILSTDTQYF. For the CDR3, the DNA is TGCACGGGATCGGGCATATTAAGCACAGATACGCAGTATTTT.

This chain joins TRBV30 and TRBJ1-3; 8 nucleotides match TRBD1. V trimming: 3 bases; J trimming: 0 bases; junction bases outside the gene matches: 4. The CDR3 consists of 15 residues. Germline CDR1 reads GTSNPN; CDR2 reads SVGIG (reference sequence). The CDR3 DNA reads TGTGCCTGGAGGGACAGGGCGATCTCTGGAAACACCATATATTTT. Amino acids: CAWRDRAISGNTIYF.

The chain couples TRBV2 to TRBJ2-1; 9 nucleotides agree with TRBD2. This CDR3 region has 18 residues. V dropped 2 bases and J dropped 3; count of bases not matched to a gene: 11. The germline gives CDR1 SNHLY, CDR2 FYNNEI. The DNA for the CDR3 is TGTGCCAGCAGTGAAACTACCGGGACTAGCAGTCGCTACAATGAGCAGTTCTTC. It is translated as CASSETTGTSSRYNEQFF.

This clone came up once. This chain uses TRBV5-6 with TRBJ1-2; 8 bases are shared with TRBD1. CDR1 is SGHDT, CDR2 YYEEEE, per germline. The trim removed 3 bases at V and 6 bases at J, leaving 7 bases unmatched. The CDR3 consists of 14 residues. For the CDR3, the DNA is TGTGCCAGCAGCTATGGGACAGGTGTTAATGGCTACACCTTC. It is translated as CASSYGTGVNGYTF. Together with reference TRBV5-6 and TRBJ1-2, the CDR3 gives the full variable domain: DAGVTQSPTHLIKTRGQQVTLRCSPKSGHDTVSWYQQALGQGPQFIFQYYEEEERQRGNFPDRFSGHQFPNYSSELNVNALLLGDSALYLCASSYGTGVNGYTFGSGTRLTVV.

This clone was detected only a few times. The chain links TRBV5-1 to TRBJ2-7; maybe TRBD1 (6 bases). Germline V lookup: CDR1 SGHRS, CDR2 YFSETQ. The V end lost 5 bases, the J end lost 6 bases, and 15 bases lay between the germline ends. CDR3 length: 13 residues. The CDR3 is CASRTDSRIEQYF. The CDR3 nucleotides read TGCGCCAGCAGAACGGACAGCCGAATCGAGCAGTACTTC.

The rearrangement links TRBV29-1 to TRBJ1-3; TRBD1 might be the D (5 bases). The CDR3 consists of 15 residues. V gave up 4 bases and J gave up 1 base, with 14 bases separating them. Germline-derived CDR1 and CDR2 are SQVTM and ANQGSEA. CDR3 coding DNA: TGCAGCGTTGTCACACTTCAGGGATCTGGAAACACCATATATTTT. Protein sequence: CSVVTLQGSGNTIYF.

The CDR3 sequence: CASSLGAREAEAFF. The CDR3 DNA reads TGCGCCAGCAGCTTAGGGGCCAGGGAGGCTGAAGCTTTCTTT. The chain couples TRBV5-1 to TRBJ1-1, with D possibly matching TRBD1 (5 bases). CDR1 is SGHRS, CDR2 YFSETQ, per germline. V gave up 2 bases and J gave up 6 bases, with 14 bases separating them. The CDR3 is 14 residues long.

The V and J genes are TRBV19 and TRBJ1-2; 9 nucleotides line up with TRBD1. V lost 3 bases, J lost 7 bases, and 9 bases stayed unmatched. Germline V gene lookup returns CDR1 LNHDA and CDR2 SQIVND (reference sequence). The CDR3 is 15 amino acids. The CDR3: CASSIPWDRVGGYTF. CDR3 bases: TGTGCCAGTAGTATCCCCTGGGACAGGGTCGGTGGCTACACCTTC.

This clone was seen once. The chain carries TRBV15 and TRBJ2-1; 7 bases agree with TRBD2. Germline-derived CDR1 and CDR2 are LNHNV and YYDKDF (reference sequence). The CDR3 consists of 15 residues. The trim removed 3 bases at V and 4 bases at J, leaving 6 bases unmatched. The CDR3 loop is CATSRAGVNYNEQFF. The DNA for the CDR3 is TGTGCCACCAGCAGGGCGGGGGTAAATTACAATGAGCAGTTCTTC.

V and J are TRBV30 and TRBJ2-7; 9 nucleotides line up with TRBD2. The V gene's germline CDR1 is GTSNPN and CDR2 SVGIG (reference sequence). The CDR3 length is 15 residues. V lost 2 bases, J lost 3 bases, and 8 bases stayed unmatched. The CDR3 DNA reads TGTGCCTGGAGTCCCCCAATAGCGGGAGTCTACGAGCAGTACTTC. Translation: CAWSPPIAGVYEQYF.

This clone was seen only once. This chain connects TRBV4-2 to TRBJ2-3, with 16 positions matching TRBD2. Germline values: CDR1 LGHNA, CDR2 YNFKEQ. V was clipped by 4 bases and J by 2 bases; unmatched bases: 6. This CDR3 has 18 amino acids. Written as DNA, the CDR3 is TGTGCCAGCAGCCTTGGGACTAGCGGGAGGGGATCCACAGATACGCAGTATTTT. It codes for CASSLGTSGRGSTDTQYF.

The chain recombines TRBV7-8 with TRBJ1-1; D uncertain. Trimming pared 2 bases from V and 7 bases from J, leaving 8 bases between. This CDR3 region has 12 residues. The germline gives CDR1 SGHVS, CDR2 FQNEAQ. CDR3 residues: CASSLHVSEAFF. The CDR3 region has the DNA TGTGCCAGCAGCTTACATGTCAGTGAAGCTTTCTTT.

CDR3 sequence (DNA): TGTGCCAGCGGGCGAGCGGGAGTGGAAAATGAGCAGTTCTTC. Translation: CASGRAGVENEQFF. The V and J genes are TRBV6-5 and TRBJ2-1; 8 nucleotides align to TRBD2. V was pared by 8 bases and J by 7 bases, with 10 bases of the junction left unmatched. The germline CDR1 and CDR2 sequences are MNHEY and SVGAGI. This CDR3 contains 14 residues.

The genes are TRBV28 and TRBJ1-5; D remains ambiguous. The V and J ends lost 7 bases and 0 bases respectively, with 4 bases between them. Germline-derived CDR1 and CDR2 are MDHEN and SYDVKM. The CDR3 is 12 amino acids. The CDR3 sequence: CASTISNQPQHF. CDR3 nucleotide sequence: TGTGCCAGCACCATTAGCAATCAGCCCCAGCATTTT.

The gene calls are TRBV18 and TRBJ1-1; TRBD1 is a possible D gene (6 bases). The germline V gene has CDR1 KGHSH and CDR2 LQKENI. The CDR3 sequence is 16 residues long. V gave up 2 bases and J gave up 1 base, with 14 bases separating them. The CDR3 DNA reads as TGTGCCAGCTCACCATTAACTATAGGGGGGAACACTGAAGCTTTCTTT. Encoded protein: CASSPLTIGGNTEAFF.

In DNA, the CDR3 is TGTGCCCTCACCCCCACAGGGGGCCGTTTTTGGACAGATACGCAGTATTTT. Protein product: CALTPTGGRFWTDTQYF. The chain carries TRBV30 and TRBJ2-3, with 9 bases that match TRBD1. The length of the CDR3 is 17 residues. Trimming removed 8 bases from V and 3 bases from J; junction bases left unmatched: 18. CDR1 GTSNPN and CDR2 SVGIG come from the germline V gene (reference sequence).

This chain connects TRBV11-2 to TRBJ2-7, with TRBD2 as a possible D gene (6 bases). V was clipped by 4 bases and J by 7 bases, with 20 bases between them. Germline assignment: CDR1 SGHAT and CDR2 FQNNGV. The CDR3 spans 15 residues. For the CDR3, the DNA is TGTGCCAGCAGCTCGACAGACGGACTAATCTTGGAGCAGTACTTC. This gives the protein CASSSTDGLILEQYF.

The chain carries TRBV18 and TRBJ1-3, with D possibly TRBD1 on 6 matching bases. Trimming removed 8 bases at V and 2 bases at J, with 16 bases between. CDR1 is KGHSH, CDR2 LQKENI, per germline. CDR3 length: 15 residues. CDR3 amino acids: CASTPRGATGNTIYF. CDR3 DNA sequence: TGTGCCAGCACGCCCCGGGGGGCCACTGGAAACACCATATATTTT.

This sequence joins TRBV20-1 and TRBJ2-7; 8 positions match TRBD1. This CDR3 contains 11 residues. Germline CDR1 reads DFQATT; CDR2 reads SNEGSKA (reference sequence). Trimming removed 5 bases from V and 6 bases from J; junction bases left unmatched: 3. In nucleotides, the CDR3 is TGCAGTGCTCCACAGGGGGTCGAGCAGTACTTC. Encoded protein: CSAPQGVEQYF.

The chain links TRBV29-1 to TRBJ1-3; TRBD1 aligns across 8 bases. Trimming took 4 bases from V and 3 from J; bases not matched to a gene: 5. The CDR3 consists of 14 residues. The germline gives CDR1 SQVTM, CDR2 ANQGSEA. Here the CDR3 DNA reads TGCAGCGTTGCGAGGGGGACAGGTGGAAACACCATATATTTT. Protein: CSVARGTGGNTIYF.

Written as DNA, the CDR3 is TGTGCCAGCAGCGCTCAGGCGAGCGGGGCCAACGTCCTGACTTTC. Protein sequence: CASSAQASGANVLTF. The chain links TRBV13 to TRBJ2-6, with D unresolved. This CDR3 has 15 amino acids. Trimming took 5 bases from V and 4 from J, leaving 12 bases between them. Germline V gives CDR1 PRHDT, CDR2 FYEKMQ (reference sequence).

Here the CDR3 reads CASRELAGVGDTQYF. CDR3 nucleotides: TGTGCCAGCAGGGAACTAGCGGGAGTGGGGGATACGCAGTATTTT. V and J are TRBV27 and TRBJ2-3; 11 bases fit TRBD2. This CDR3 contains 15 residues. From germline, CDR1 is MNHEY and CDR2 SMNVEV (reference sequence). Losses at the gene ends were 6 bases for V and 6 bases for J; bases not matched to a gene: 8.

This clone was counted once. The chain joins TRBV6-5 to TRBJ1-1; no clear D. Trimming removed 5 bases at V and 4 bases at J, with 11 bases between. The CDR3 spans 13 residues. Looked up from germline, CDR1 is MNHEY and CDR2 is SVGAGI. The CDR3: CASSLGLGTEAFF. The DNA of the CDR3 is TGTGCCAGCAGTCTCGGACTCGGCACTGAAGCTTTCTTT.

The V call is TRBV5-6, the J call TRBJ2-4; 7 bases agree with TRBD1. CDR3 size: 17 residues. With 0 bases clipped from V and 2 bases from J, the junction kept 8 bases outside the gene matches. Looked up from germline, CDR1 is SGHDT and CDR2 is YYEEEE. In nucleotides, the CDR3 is TGTGCCAGCAGCTTGGGGGCAAACAGGGGAACCAAAAACATTCAGTACTTC. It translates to CASSLGANRGTKNIQYF.